Below are 5 T cell receptor beta chains sequenced from a single sample in a study of early T cells in non-severe SARS-CoV-2 infection. MiXCR, run by TCRdb on the 5' RACE reads, gives a single entry per CDR3 protein. This table has about 60,000 distinct CDR3 sequences, about an eighth appearing once. Material: whole blood. Receptor source: an adult who was a healthcare worker with PCR-confirmed SARS-CoV-2 infection or an uninfected control (not recorded which).

J is TRBJ2-2 and V is TRBV6-6; 7 bases map to TRBD1. The J segment lost 7 bases and the V segment lost 4 bases, leaving 9 bases of the junction unmatched. Germline CDR1 MNHNY, CDR2 SVGAGI (reference sequence). The CDR3 is 15 amino acids. The CDR3 DNA sequence: TGTGCCAGCAGTTTAGGACAGGATCGTAACGGGGAGCTGTTTTTT. This sequence encodes CASSLGQDRNGELFF.

This clonotype was seen a few times. The chain employs TRBV9 and TRBJ2-1, with TRBD2 identical over 8 bases. The CDR3 contains 14 residues. J lost 10 bases, V lost 0 bases, and 6 bases had no gene match. Germline V gene data show CDR1 as SGDLS and CDR2 as YYNGEE. The CDR3, as DNA: TGTGCCAGCAGCGTAGCGGGGGGGCCAAGGGAGCAGTTCTTC. This codes for CASSVAGGPREQFF.

In its sample, this clonotype was seen many times. V and J are TRBV6-6 and TRBJ1-4; TRBD1 aligns across 10 bases. The germline V gene encodes CDR1 MNHNY and CDR2 SVGAGI (reference sequence). J lost 6 bases, V lost 4 bases, and 8 bases had no gene match. CDR3 length: 16 residues. The CDR3 nucleotides are TGTGCCAGCAGTTTTCCGGGGACAGGGGAGGATGAAAAACTGTTTTTT. Its translation: CASSFPGTGEDEKLFF.

V and J are TRBV19 and TRBJ1-1, with TRBD1 matching 9 bases. V shed 6 bases, J shed 1 base, and the junction held 9 bases outside the gene matches. The CDR3 is made up of 16 amino acids. Per germline, CDR1 LNHDA and CDR2 SQIVND (reference sequence). CDR3 nucleotides: TGTGCCAGTAGACTGGACAGGGGAGCGAGGAACACTGAAGCTTTCTTT. Protein: CASRLDRGARNTEAFF.

This clonotype has a count of ten or more. V usage is TRBV12-3 or TRBV12-4 and J usage is TRBJ1-6; D possibly corresponds to TRBD1 (5 bases). The V and J ends lost 6 bases and 9 bases respectively, with 9 bases between them. This CDR3 has 12 amino acids. The DNA for the CDR3 is TGTGCCAGCAGAACTCAGGGTTCACCCCTCCACTTT. This gives the protein CASRTQGSPLHF.